This T cell receptor beta chain was retrieved from a study of blood T cell repertoires in COVID-19. Study-wide background: Samples representing acute and convalescent COVID-19 were sourced from the United States, Italy and Spain. T cells, B-cell-depleted T cells, or PBMCs supplied cDNA or gDNA.

Authors' processing steps: Nucleated cell number was recorded as an estimate derived from reference gene primer amplification. Libraries were prepared by immunoSEQ multiplex PCR; TCRdb keeps only in-frame clonotypes and omits some of them. V, J and clone size were drawn from that table, and D and trimming were deduced from the DNA. The repertoire holds roughly 250,000 clones, with roughly 84% as singletons. CDR1 and CDR2 from the germline V gene are SGHTA and FQGNSA. The CDR3 extends over 14 amino acids. Trimming removed 3 bases from V and 7 bases from J, with 13 bases in between. This receptor was obtained from a woman between 40 and 55 years old who had recovered from COVID-19. Material for sequencing was peripheral blood. V usage is TRBV7-2 and J usage is TRBJ1-5; no clear D gene. CDR3 in amino acids: CASSLEFPRQPQHF. The CDR3 DNA is TGTGCCAGCAGCTTGGAGTTCCCCCGGCAGCCCCAGCATTTT.